The T cell receptor beta chain described here comes from a study of cytomegalovirus exposure and HLA in healthy donors. Study conclusions and caveats: While the bulk of TCR sequences proved rare, some public TCRs turned up in many donors.

Both 60 Vbeta primers and 13 Jbeta primers went into the PCR. Profiled with immunoSEQ multiplex PCR; TCRdb holds only in-frame clones, not every one. The table has 150,000 to 200,000 clones, around 78% seen once. Worth noting for this clone: No antigen is known for it.

The germline V and J ends were trimmed by 8 bases and 5 bases, with 7 bases remaining between them. Germline V gives CDR1 MDHEN, CDR2 SYDVKM. The length of the CDR3 is 10 residues. The source of this sequence is a woman aged 40 to 50 in good health and CMV-seronegative. Sample: PBMCs. The chain recombines TRBV28 with TRBJ2-7, with D tentatively TRBD2 (5 bases). The CDR3 nucleotides are TGTGCCAGCTCCGGGGACGAGCAGTACTTC. Protein: CASSGDEQYF.